Listed below are T cell receptor beta chains from one sample, sequenced in a study of blood T cell repertoires in COVID-19. TCRdb's table, derived via immunoSEQ multiplex PCR, lists solely in-frame clones and lacks some. The sample has 95,000 to 150,000 clones, 85% to 90% seen once. Input material: peripheral blood. All receptors derive from a man aged 45-60 years with acute or convalescent COVID-19. CDR3s include the opening cysteine and the closing phenylalanine or tryptophan. The D gene is left open where the match is weak.

>TRBJ2-7|TRBV27|-
CASSLWGGPAYEQYF
>TRBJ1-5|TRBV19|TRBD1
CASSDRGRGQPQHF
>TRBJ2-1|TRBV10-3|-
CAISESPRGEQFF
>TRBJ1-5|TRBV18|TRBD1
CASSAGTGVDGNQPQHF
>TRBJ2-2|TRBV15|TRBD2
CATSRDSLAGTGELFF
>TRBJ2-7|TRBV27|TRBD2
CASSLVSGTSLNEQYF
>TRBJ1-5|TRBV29-1|-
CSVGQSNQPQHF
>TRBJ2-7|TRBV27|TRBD1
CASSPIRGTGVDEQYF
>TRBJ1-6|TRBV27|TRBD1
CASSLYRGNNSPLHF
>TRBJ2-7|TRBV9|TRBD2
CASSVSPGLAGGPDEQYF
>TRBJ1-5|TRBV21-1|-
CASSPRKGLGKQPQHF
>TRBJ1-5|TRBV25-1|-
CASSESGDLQPQHF
>TRBJ2-1|TRBV7-9|-
CASSAGLHPYNEQFF
>TRBJ1-2|TRBV2|TRBD1
CASSETGGSYGYTF
>TRBJ2-5|TRBV6-2/TRBV6-3|TRBD2
CASSFGTSGTAGEETQYF
>TRBJ1-5|TRBV6-5|-
CASSFQGSNQPQHF
>TRBJ2-5|TRBV30|-
CAWRQGFGQETQYF
>TRBJ1-4|TRBV7-2|TRBD1
CASSHSGTGSTNEKLFF
>TRBJ1-2|TRBV5-6|-
CASSTATGIYGYTF
>TRBJ1-1|TRBV30|-
CAWSLGVATF
>TRBJ1-5|TRBV5-6|-
CASSLIRAPNQPQHF
>TRBJ1-6|TRBV5-5|-
CASSQTDSSYNSPLHF
>TRBJ2-1|TRBV5-4|-
CASSPGGAGTLILFF
>TRBJ1-1|TRBV10-2|-
CASRDRAGNTEAFF
>TRBJ2-4|TRBV27|-
CASSSNRVRAIQYF
>TRBJ2-3|TRBV19|TRBD1
CASKSDRGGKDTQYF
>TRBJ2-3|TRBV18|TRBD1
CASSPTGDSTDTQYF
>TRBJ2-3|TRBV6-2/TRBV6-3|TRBD2
CASSRLAGDTQYF
>TRBJ2-1|TRBV11-3|TRBD2
CASSFLAGVRNEQFF
>TRBJ2-1|TRBV5-1|TRBD2
CASSPTPPSGMGNEQFF
>TRBJ2-1|TRBV5-6|TRBD1
CASRGTGYNEQFF
>TRBJ1-3|TRBV30|-
CAWSRDTNTIYF
>TRBJ1-6|TRBV30|TRBD1
CAWSKGQDNSPLHF
>TRBJ1-1|TRBV11-2|-
CASSLLEGFVAFF
>TRBJ1-2|TRBV10-3|-
CAISGTDYGYTF
>TRBJ2-3|TRBV6-5|TRBD2
CASSYSSGGTDTQYF
>TRBJ1-2|TRBV7-8|TRBD1
CASSPGGQGNYF
>TRBJ2-7|TRBV9|TRBD2
CASSAGDYSYEQYF
>TRBJ1-4|TRBV21-1|-
CASGLDGTGTEIGF
>TRBJ1-5|TRBV4-1|-
CASSQERGDSNQPQHF
>TRBJ2-7|TRBV5-1|TRBD2
CASSFNLAGGRNEQYF
>TRBJ2-7|TRBV7-2|TRBD1
CASSLRGQPPSYEQYF
>TRBJ1-2|TRBV6-5|TRBD1
CASSLGQPFYGYTF
>TRBJ2-1|TRBV18|-
CASSLSSYAEQFF
>TRBJ2-4|TRBV30|-
CAWRTGSAKNIQYF
>TRBJ2-5|TRBV5-1|-
CASSFRPGQETQYF
>TRBJ1-2|TRBV6-2/TRBV6-3|TRBD1
CASSRQGGDGGYTF
>TRBJ1-2|TRBV19|TRBD1
CATGGLRDRANGYTF
>TRBJ2-2|TRBV3-1/TRBV3-2|-
CASSQMDRMAGELFF
>TRBJ1-2|TRBV6-5|-
CASSYAAGLNYGYTF
>TRBJ1-1|TRBV30|-
CAWTGIRNTEAFF
>TRBJ2-1|TRBV5-1|-
CASSLDTSSYNEQFF
>TRBJ1-6|TRBV5-6|TRBD1
CASSPGGLSYNSPLHF
>TRBJ2-7|TRBV3-1/TRBV3-2|TRBD1
CASSHGQGANEQYF